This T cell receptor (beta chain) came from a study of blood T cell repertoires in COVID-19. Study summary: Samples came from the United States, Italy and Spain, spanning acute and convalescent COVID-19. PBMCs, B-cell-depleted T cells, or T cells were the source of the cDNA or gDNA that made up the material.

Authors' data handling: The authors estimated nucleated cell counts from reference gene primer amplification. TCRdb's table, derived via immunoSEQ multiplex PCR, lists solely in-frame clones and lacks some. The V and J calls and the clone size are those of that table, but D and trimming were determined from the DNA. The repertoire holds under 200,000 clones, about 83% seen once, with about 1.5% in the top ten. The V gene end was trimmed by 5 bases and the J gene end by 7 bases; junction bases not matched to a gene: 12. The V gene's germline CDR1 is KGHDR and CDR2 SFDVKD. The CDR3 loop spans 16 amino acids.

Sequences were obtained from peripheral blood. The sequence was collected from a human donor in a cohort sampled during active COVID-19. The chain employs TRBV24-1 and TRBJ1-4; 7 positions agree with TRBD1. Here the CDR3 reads CATSGPRDSGGEKLFF. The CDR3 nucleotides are TGTGCCACCAGTGGCCCCCGGGACAGTGGGGGTGAAAAACTGTTTTTT.